The 20 T cell receptor beta chains below come from one sample, sequenced in a study of cytomegalovirus exposure and HLA in healthy donors. It was with 60 Vbeta and 13 Jbeta primers that the PCR ran. Some clones are missing from TCRdb's copy, which holds only in-frame ones; the method was immunoSEQ multiplex PCR. The sample contains approximately 100,000 clones, around 79% of which appear only once. The sample consisted of PBMCs. The origin of the receptors is a woman in her thirties or forties in good health and CMV-seronegative.

The chain joins TRBV5-1 to TRBJ2-7; D is unclear. V was clipped by 1 base and J by 1 base, with 6 bases between them. The germline gives CDR1 SGHRS, CDR2 YFSETQ. The CDR3 consists of 13 residues. Here the CDR3 reads CASSLLQSYEQYF. As DNA, the CDR3 is TGCGCCAGCAGCTTGTTACAGTCCTACGAGCAGTACTTC.

CDR3 residues: CASTDSGASGDTQYF. The DNA for the CDR3 is TGTGCCAGTACAGATAGCGGGGCGTCAGGGGATACGCAGTATTTT. The rearrangement uses TRBV19 and TRBJ2-3; 8 bases line up with TRBD2. V lost 7 bases and J lost 6; bases outside the gene matches: 12. The CDR3 contains 15 residues. Per the germline V gene, CDR1 is LNHDA and CDR2 is SQIVND (reference sequence).

This chain joins TRBV5-4 and TRBJ1-1; D may be TRBD1 (6 bases). Trimming cost V 0 bases and J 4 bases, with 16 bases left between them. The CDR3 is made up of 16 amino acids. Germline V gene lookup returns CDR1 SGHNT and CDR2 YYREEE (reference sequence). CDR3 DNA sequence: TGTGCCAGCAGCTTGGGGGAGGGGGAGAGTGTCACTGAAGCTTTCTTT. Amino acid sequence: CASSLGEGESVTEAFF.

In this sample, this clone turned up a few times. This chain uses TRBV10-1 with TRBJ2-5, with D maybe TRBD1 (5 bases). The CDR3 has 13 residues. From germline, CDR1 is WNHNN and CDR2 SYGVQD (reference sequence). CDR3 sequence: CSLGPSPRETQYF. The CDR3 DNA follows: TGCTCGCTGGGGCCCTCACCTAGGGAGACCCAGTACTTC.

The sample holds one count of this clone. The J gene is TRBJ2-5, the V gene TRBV10-2, with D perhaps TRBD2 (5 bases). TRBJ2-7 matches the DNA end more closely, so the J call is doubtful. Germline assignment: CDR1 WSHSY and CDR2 SAAADI. The CDR3 loop spans 15 amino acids. The CDR3 protein is CASAPGLMGSYEQYF. DNA of the CDR3: TGCGCCAGCGCTCCCGGACTGATGGGCTCGTACGAGCAGTACTTC.

CDR3: CASSRIWDRGETQYF. CDR3 nucleotide sequence: TGTGCCAGCAGCCGCATCTGGGACAGAGGCGAGACCCAGTACTTC. The rearrangement uses TRBV11-2 and TRBJ2-5; 7 bases are shared with TRBD1. Germline lookup yields CDR1 SGHAT and CDR2 FQNNGV. V shed 5 bases and J 5 bases; nucleotides not matched to a gene: 11. The CDR3 is 15 residues long.

The J gene is TRBJ2-3, the V gene TRBV6-5; 8 positions match TRBD1. Germline trimming cut 4 bases from V and 2 bases from J; bases unmatched to any gene: 2. Germline CDR1 MNHEY, CDR2 SVGAGI. The CDR3 is 14 amino acids. In DNA form, the CDR3 reads TGTGCCAGCAGTTTGGGACAGGCCACAGATACGCAGTATTTT. Encoded protein: CASSLGQATDTQYF.

This clone was detected a few times. V is TRBV6-5 and J is TRBJ1-6; 9 bases are shared with TRBD1. The CDR3 contains 12 residues. The V gene end was trimmed by 10 bases and the J gene end by 10 bases; junction bases not matched to a gene: 5. CDR1 is MNHEY, CDR2 SVGAGI, per germline. For the CDR3, the DNA is TGTGCCACCGGGACAGGGAAATCACCCCTCCACTTT. Translation: CATGTGKSPLHF.

This sequence joins TRBV5-1 and TRBJ2-2, with 8 bases aligning to TRBD1. The CDR3 has 17 amino acids. With V trimmed by 3 bases and J by 4 bases, 11 bases remained unmatched. CDR1 SGHRS and CDR2 YFSETQ come from the germline V gene. CDR3 loop: CASSWTGIARGTGELFF. As DNA, the CDR3 is TGCGCCAGCAGCTGGACAGGGATAGCCCGAGGCACCGGGGAGCTGTTTTTT. Filled out from reference TRBV5-1 and TRBJ2-2, the complete variable domain reads KAGVTQTPRYLIKTRGQQVTLSCSPISGHRSVSWYQQTPGQGLQFLFEYFSETQRNKGNFPGRFSGRQFSNSRSEMNVSTLELGDSALYLCASSWTGIARGTGELFFGEGSRLTVL.

J is TRBJ1-4 and V is TRBV6-6, with 9 bases matching TRBD1. From germline, CDR1 is MNHNY and CDR2 SVGAGI (reference sequence). J was trimmed by 7 bases and V by 6 bases; bases with no gene match: 6. The CDR3 consists of 14 residues. The CDR3 sequence: CASRSDRGIEKLFF. In DNA form, the CDR3 reads TGTGCCAGCAGGTCCGACAGGGGGATTGAAAAACTGTTTTTT.

As to this clone: At one end, the junction sequence differs from germline, possibly due to a read error. V is TRBV6-6 and J is TRBJ2-3; 8 positions agree with TRBD1. The CDR3 is 12 residues long. The germline gives CDR1 MNHNY, CDR2 SVGAGI (reference sequence). The CDR3 region is CAGSSRGQGKGF. Here the CDR3 DNA reads TGTGCCGGCAGTTCCCGAGGACAGGGCAAGGGTTTT.

This clone was counted only a few times. The chain recombines TRBV6-1 with TRBJ1-2; 8 bases match TRBD1. The germline V gene has CDR1 MNHNS and CDR2 SASEGT. Trimming at V came to 3 bases and at J to 3 bases, leaving 3 bases not matched to a gene. The CDR3 length is 14 residues. For the CDR3, the DNA is TGTGCCAGCAGTGACAGGGGGCTTGACTATGGCTACACCTTC. This gives the protein CASSDRGLDYGYTF.

V gene TRBV5-6 combines with J gene TRBJ1-1, with 7 bases identical to TRBD1. This CDR3 contains 16 residues. Looked up from germline, CDR1 is SGHDT and CDR2 is YYEEEE. V shed 4 bases, J shed 3 bases, and the junction held 12 bases outside the gene matches. In nucleotides, the CDR3 is TGTGCCAGCAGCCTACCTACCACAGGGGCATACACTGAAGCTTTCTTT. This sequence encodes CASSLPTTGAYTEAFF.

The chain employs TRBV7-2 and TRBJ2-5, with D possibly being TRBD2 (5 bases). This CDR3 comprises 14 residues. Germline CDR1 is SGHTA and CDR2 is FQGNSA. The V end was cut by 6 bases, the J end by 2 bases, with 13 bases between. The CDR3 is CASSPVAQQETQYF. The DNA of the CDR3 is TGTGCCAGCAGTCCAGTAGCGCAACAAGAGACCCAGTACTTC. Supplemented by reference TRBV7-2 and TRBJ2-5, the full variable domain reads GAGVSQSPSNKVTEKGKDVELRCDPISGHTALYWYRQSLGQGLEFLIYFQGNSAPDKSGLPSDRFSAERTGGSVSTLTIQRTQQEDSAVYLCASSPVAQQETQYFGPGTRLLVL.

The chain has TRBV6-1 and TRBJ2-5, with 8 bases matching TRBD1. CDR1 is MNHNS, CDR2 SASEGT, per germline. V dropped 3 bases and J dropped 5; count of bases not matched to a gene: 5. This CDR3 has 14 residues. As DNA, the CDR3 is TGTGCCAGCAGTGAGGACAGGGATGGGGAGACCCAGTACTTC. It specifies CASSEDRDGETQYF.

The count of this clone is one. This chain uses TRBV29-1 with TRBJ2-3; TRBD2 is a possible D gene (5 bases). The CDR3 sequence is 13 residues long. CDR1 is SQVTM and CDR2 is ANQGSEA in the germline V gene. Trimming stripped 3 bases from V and 8 bases from J, with 15 bases between. CDR3 in DNA: TGCAGCGTTGACCCCCCTAGGAGCGGTACGCAGTATTTT. Translation gives CSVDPPRSGTQYF.

The chain joins TRBV21-1 to TRBJ2-7; the table's D call TRBD1 went unverified against the DNA. TRBV21-1 is designated a pseudogene. This CDR3 is built from 15 residues. The CDR3 sequence is CASSNRLQVIYEQYF. DNA of the CDR3: TGTGCCAGCAGCAATCGGTTACAGGTCATCTACGAGCAGTACTTC.

The chain links TRBV5-5 to TRBJ1-1, with TRBD1 as a possible D gene (5 bases). Germline V gives CDR1 SGHKS, CDR2 YYEKEE (reference sequence). V was cut by 0 bases and J by 6 bases, with 18 bases left in between. CDR3 length: 16 amino acids. In DNA, the CDR3 is TGTGCCAGCAGCTTGGCCCCTTCTTTGGGGGGGGCTGAAGCTTTCTTT. Protein: CASSLAPSLGGAEAFF.

This chain uses TRBV27 with TRBJ2-3; 7 nucleotides match TRBD2. Germline V lookup: CDR1 MNHEY, CDR2 SMNVEV (reference sequence). CDR3 length: 12 residues. The J segment lost 8 bases and the V segment lost 6 bases, leaving 5 bases of the junction unmatched. The CDR3 region is CASRGRAGTQYF. CDR3 nucleotides: TGTGCCAGCAGGGGGAGGGCCGGTACGCAGTATTTT.

As concerns this clone: Other DNA sequences from this sample encode an identical CDR3 as well. The chain is built from TRBV7-9 and TRBJ1-1; D is perhaps TRBD1 (5 bases). V shed 0 bases and J shed 3 bases, with 11 bases lying between them. Germline V gene lookup returns CDR1 SEHNR and CDR2 FQNEAQ (reference sequence). The CDR3 is 15 residues long. The DNA of the CDR3 is TGTGCCAGCAGCTTAGCGCGCGGAGGGGACACTGAAGCTTTCTTT. Residues: CASSLARGGDTEAFF.